This T cell receptor beta chain was found in a study of blood T cell repertoires in COVID-19. TCRdb's table, derived via immunoSEQ multiplex PCR, lists solely in-frame clones and lacks some. The data show 70,000 to 85,000 clones, around 90% seen once. The germline V gene encodes CDR1 MNHEY and CDR2 SMNVEV (reference sequence). J lost 8 bases, V lost 4 bases, and 8 bases had no gene match. CDR3 length equals 15 residues. The sequence was obtained from a woman between 45 and 65 years old with active or convalescent COVID-19. The sample comprised peripheral blood. V gene TRBV27 combines with J gene TRBJ1-4; 9 bases fit TRBD1. The CDR3, as DNA: TGTGCCAGCAGTTCCTGGACAGGGGAAGGGGAAAAACTGTTTTTT. Translating gives CASSSWTGEGEKLFF.